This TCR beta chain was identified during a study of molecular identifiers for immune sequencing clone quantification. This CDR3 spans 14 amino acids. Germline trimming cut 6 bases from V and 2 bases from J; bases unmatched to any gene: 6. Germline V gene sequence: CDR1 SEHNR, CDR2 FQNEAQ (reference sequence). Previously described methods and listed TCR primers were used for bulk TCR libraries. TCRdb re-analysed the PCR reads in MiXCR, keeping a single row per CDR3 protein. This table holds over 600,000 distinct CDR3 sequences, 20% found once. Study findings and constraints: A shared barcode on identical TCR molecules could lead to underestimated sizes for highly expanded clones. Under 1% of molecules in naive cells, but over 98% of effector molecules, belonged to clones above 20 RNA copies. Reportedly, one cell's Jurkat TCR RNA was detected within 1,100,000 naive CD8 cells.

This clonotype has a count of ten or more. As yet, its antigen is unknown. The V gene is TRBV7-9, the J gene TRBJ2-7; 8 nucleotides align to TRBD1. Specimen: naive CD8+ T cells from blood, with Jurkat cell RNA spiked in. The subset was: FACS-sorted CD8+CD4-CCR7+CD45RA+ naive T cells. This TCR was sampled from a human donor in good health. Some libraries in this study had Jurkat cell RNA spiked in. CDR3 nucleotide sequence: TGTGCCAGCAGTCCAGGGGGCCTAACCTACGAGCAGTACTTC. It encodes CASSPGGLTYEQYF.